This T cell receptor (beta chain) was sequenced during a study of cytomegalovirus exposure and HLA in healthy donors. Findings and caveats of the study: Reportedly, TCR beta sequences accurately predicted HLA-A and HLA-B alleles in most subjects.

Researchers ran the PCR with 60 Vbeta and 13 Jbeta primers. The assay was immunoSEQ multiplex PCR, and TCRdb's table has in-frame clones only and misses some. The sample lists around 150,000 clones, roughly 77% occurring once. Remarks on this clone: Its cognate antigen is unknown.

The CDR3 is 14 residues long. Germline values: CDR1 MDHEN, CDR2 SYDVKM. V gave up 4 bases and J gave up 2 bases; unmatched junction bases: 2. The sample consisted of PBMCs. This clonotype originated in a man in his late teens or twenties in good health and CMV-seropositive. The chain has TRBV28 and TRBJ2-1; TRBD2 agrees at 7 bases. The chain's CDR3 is CASSWSGAYNEQFF. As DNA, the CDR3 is TGTGCCAGCAGTTGGAGCGGGGCCTACAATGAGCAGTTCTTC.